This is a list of T cell receptor beta chains from one sample in a study of T cell repertoires in cytomegalovirus infection. TCRdb re-analysed the reads in MiXCR, keeping a single row per CDR3 protein. The table shows 45,000 to 50,000 distinct CDR3 sequences, with 15% to 25% occurring only once. For these receptors, no antigen is known. The specimen comprised CD8+ T cells from cultured PBMCs, sampled from culture after CMV antigen stimulation. The receptors here all came from a human donor in good health (CMV status not recorded). Some clones in this sample may be carry-over from other donors' samples. Both conserved end residues are part of each CDR3. D genes are given only for firm matches. Clone size appears in some rows only: once, few, many, or a class for an expanded clone.

J	size	length	V	D	CDR3	DNA
TRBJ2-7	once	14	TRBV30	TRBD1	CACLRGRGSYEQYF	TGTGCCTGCCTAAGGGGGCGCGGGTCCTACGAGCAGTACTTC
TRBJ2-1	.	13	TRBV3-1	.	CASSHGIYNEQFF	TGTGCCAGCAGCCACGGGATATACAATGAGCAGTTCTTC
TRBJ2-7	few	12	TRBV10-2	.	CASSGGGPEQYF	TGCGCCAGCAGTGGGGGGGGCCCCGAGCAGTACTTC
TRBJ2-1	.	16	TRBV10-2	TRBD2	CASTLTGTSGYNEQFF	TGCGCCAGCACCTTAACCGGGACTAGCGGATACAATGAGCAGTTCTTC
TRBJ2-3	few	16	TRBV6-6	.	CASSSSGGVRTDTQYF	TGTGCCAGCAGTTCCTCGGGCGGGGTAAGGACAGATACGCAGTATTTT
TRBJ2-1	many	11	TRBV11-2	.	CASSFGDEQFF	TGTGCCAGCAGCTTCGGGGATGAGCAGTTCTTC
TRBJ1-5	few	13	TRBV27	.	CASSWGDNQPQHF	TGTGCCAGCAGTTGGGGGGATAATCAGCCCCAGCATTTT
TRBJ2-1	.	18	TRBV4-1	TRBD2	CASSQDRSELAGVNEQFF	TGCGCCAGCAGCCAAGATCGTTCGGAACTAGCGGGAGTCAATGAGCAGTTCTTC
TRBJ2-5	.	16	TRBV12-3/TRBV12-4	TRBD1	CASSPRTGSGQETQYF	TGTGCCAGCAGTCCCCGGACAGGCTCCGGCCAAGAGACCCAGTACTTC
TRBJ2-1	many	17	TRBV19	TRBD2	CASSMVGLAGGINEQFF	TGTGCCAGTAGTATGGTAGGGCTAGCGGGAGGGATCAATGAGCAGTTCTTC
TRBJ2-3	many	14	TRBV4-3	.	CASSQGTGRYTQYF	TGCGCCAGCAGCCAAGGGACTGGGCGGTATACGCAGTATTTT
TRBJ2-7	many	15	TRBV7-8	TRBD2	CASSSDASGRREQYF	TGTGCCAGCAGCTCAGACGCTAGCGGGAGACGCGAGCAGTACTTC
TRBJ2-1	few	12	TRBV9	.	CASSQGGDEQFF	TGTGCCAGCAGCCAGGGGGGGGATGAGCAGTTCTTC
TRBJ1-2	.	15	TRBV5-1	TRBD1	CASSLTGDGSYGYTF	TGCGCCAGCAGCCTGACAGGGGATGGGAGCTATGGCTACACCTTC
TRBJ1-2	few	13	TRBV9	.	CASSAGGDYGYTF	TGTGCCAGCAGCGCCGGGGGGGACTATGGCTACACCTTC
TRBJ1-2	.	11	TRBV28	.	CASSLDYGYTF	TGTGCCAGCAGTTTAGACTATGGCTACACCTTC